This TCR beta chain was found in a study of blood T cells in healthy people across ages. Overall study findings and caveats: Long-lived donors had more naive CD4+ cells and higher diversity than aged donors.

The V gene's germline CDR1 is SGHKS and CDR2 YYEKEE (reference sequence). The V and J ends lost 0 bases and 5 bases respectively, with 18 bases between them. The CDR3 consists of 16 residues. For the second PCR, which ran for about 6 to 12 cycles, a sample-barcoded 5' primer and a J-beta primer mix were used. TCRdb analysed the 5' RACE reads with MiXCR anew, one entry per CDR3 protein. Among some 550,000 distinct CDR3 sequences listed, 45% to 55% were seen once. Note on this clonotype: The antigen is undetermined.

This TCR was recovered from an older man in good health. J is TRBJ2-7 and V is TRBV5-5; D gene unclear. Sequencing was performed on blood. The CDR3 loop is CASSLGTDFFLDEQYF. CDR3 sequence (DNA): TGTGCCAGCAGCTTGGGGACCGATTTTTTCTTGGACGAGCAGTACTTC.